The source of this T cell receptor (beta chain) is a study of OX40 agonist ivuxolimab in advanced cancers. V was shortened by 3 bases and J by 2 bases, with 7 bases between the two germline ends. The CDR3 is 14 residues long. Germline V lookup: CDR1 MDHEN, CDR2 SYDVKM. The table came from immunoSEQ multiplex PCR; TCRdb's copy has only in-frame clones and leaves some out. The table has 25,000 to 35,000 clones, about 90% seen once. The material was CD4+ or CD8+ T cells sorted from blood, obtained in a trial of the OX40 agonist ivuxolimab. The chain employs TRBV28 and TRBJ1-4; TRBD1 might be the D (5 bases). This TCR came from an adult with an advanced solid tumor such as melanoma, head and neck, liver or kidney cancer. DNA for the CDR3: TGTGCCAGCAGTTTGAGGGACACTAATGAAAAACTGTTTTTT. This encodes CASSLRDTNEKLFF.